Listed below are T cell receptor beta chains from one sample, sequenced in a study of low-dose radiotherapy and immunotherapy resistance in tumors. TCRdb reprocessed the reads via MiXCR and lists one record per CDR3 protein. The sample carries under 90,000 distinct CDR3 sequences, roughly a sixth recorded once. Sample: PBMCs, taken before treatment. The source of these receptors is a male donor with prostate cancer. Each CDR3 is given with its conserved first and last residue. D genes are given only for firm matches.

TRBV14	-	TRBJ2-7	CASSQGTAYEQYF
TRBV11-1	-	TRBJ2-2	CASRGTWGKNTGELFF
TRBV14	-	TRBJ2-7	CASSQGPSFWEQYF
TRBV20-1	-	TRBJ2-5	CSARGPNGPVETQYF
TRBV12-3/TRBV12-4	-	TRBJ2-7	CASSHTGRGYEQYF
TRBV3-1	TRBD2	TRBJ2-3	CASSRPSGGGTDTQYF
TRBV19	-	TRBJ2-7	CASSIGTVRTYEQYF
TRBV6-2/TRBV6-3	TRBD2	TRBJ2-1	CAAGLAGGNEQFF
TRBV4-1	-	TRBJ2-5	CASSQDKGSTQETQYF
TRBV29-1	TRBD1	TRBJ1-1	CSVRTGSSTTEAFF
TRBV5-5	TRBD1	TRBJ1-5	CASSPRGTDSNQPQHF
TRBV9	-	TRBJ1-4	CASSLDSAGGKLFF
TRBV18	-	TRBJ1-1	CASSPQRGVDTEAFF
TRBV7-9	TRBD1	TRBJ2-3	CASSPTTGWGTDTQYF
TRBV29-1	-	TRBJ2-5	CSVDTQETQYF
TRBV5-6	-	TRBJ2-1	CASSLGQTVYNEQFF
TRBV12-3/TRBV12-4	-	TRBJ2-2	CASSPDSWGPGELFF
TRBV5-1	-	TRBJ2-5	CASSSRRGRQETQYF
TRBV28	TRBD2	TRBJ2-7	CASSSGDYEQCF
TRBV5-1	-	TRBJ2-2	CASSWDGNTGELFF
TRBV3-1	-	TRBJ1-2	CASSPGTWNGYTF
TRBV29-1	-	TRBJ2-1	CSLRRQGGGSDEQFF
TRBV6-6	-	TRBJ2-2	CASSPDRSNTGELFF
TRBV20-1	-	TRBJ1-1	CSAWRDTHINTEAFF
TRBV11-2	TRBD1	TRBJ2-3	CASSSTGGSTDTQYF
TRBV19	TRBD1	TRBJ1-2	CASSWDRQVGSYGYTF
TRBV4-2	-	TRBJ2-7	CASSQDGGVKSYEQYF
TRBV6-6	-	TRBJ1-6	CASSYIVSEGSPLHF
TRBV27	-	TRBJ2-2	CASSLVPHARTGELFF
TRBV7-9	TRBD2	TRBJ2-1	CASRRGDYKAYNEQFF
TRBV5-5	TRBD1	TRBJ1-4	CASSLGQGAHEKLFF
TRBV6-5	-	TRBJ2-5	CASSYSGVGGQETQYF
TRBV5-1	-	TRBJ2-7	CASSLEVAYEQYF
TRBV29-1	-	TRBJ2-1	CSVEGGIFDEQFF
TRBV5-1	-	TRBJ2-5	CASSFRGPQETQYF
TRBV7-6	-	TRBJ2-1	CASSLALNHEQFF
TRBV11-2	TRBD1	TRBJ2-4	CASSLEIQGNIQYF
TRBV2	-	TRBJ2-1	CASTAGVGPFF
TRBV6-2/TRBV6-3	-	TRBJ1-2	CASSSSGIYGYTF
TRBV12-3/TRBV12-4	-	TRBJ2-3	CASSLAGVWDTQYF
TRBV7-2	TRBD1	TRBJ2-4	CASSPGTVKNIQYF
TRBV9	TRBD1	TRBJ1-6	CASSKGQGSPLHF
TRBV6-6	-	TRBJ2-7	CASSYGEYEQYF
TRBV29-1	-	TRBJ2-1	CSVYGQGYSYNEQFF
TRBV6-2/TRBV6-3	-	TRBJ2-3	CASSYSSQLIADHRTDTQYF
TRBV19	-	TRBJ1-2	CASSIVRVPPRGANYGYTF